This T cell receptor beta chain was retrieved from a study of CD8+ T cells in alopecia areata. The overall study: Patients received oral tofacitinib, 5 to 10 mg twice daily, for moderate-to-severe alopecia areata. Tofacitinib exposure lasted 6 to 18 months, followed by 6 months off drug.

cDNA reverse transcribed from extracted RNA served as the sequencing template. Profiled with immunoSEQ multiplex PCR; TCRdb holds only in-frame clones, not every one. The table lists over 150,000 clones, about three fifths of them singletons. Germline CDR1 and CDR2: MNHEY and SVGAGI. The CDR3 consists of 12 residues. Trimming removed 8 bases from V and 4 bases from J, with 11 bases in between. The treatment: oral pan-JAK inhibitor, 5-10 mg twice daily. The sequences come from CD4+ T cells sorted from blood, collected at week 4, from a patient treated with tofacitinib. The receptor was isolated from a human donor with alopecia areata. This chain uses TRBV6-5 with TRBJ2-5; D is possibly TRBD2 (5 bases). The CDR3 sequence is CASGLAVETQYF. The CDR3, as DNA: TGTGCCAGCGGGCTAGCCGTAGAGACCCAGTACTTC.